The rows below give T cell receptor beta chains drawn from one sample of a study of blood T cells in healthy people across ages. MiXCR, run by TCRdb on the 5' RACE reads, gives a single entry per CDR3 protein. The data contain 700,000 or so distinct CDR3 sequences, 40% to 50% of them singletons. The sequencing sample was made of blood. These receptors were obtained from a man of 80 years or more in good health. The CDR3 runs from the conserved cysteine through the conserved F or W. The order of the fields is V gene, J gene, clone size, D gene, CDR3 DNA, CDR3 protein. D genes are given only for firm matches. Expanded clones are given a class, and other clones once, few, many or no size at all.

TRBV9	TRBJ2-3	-	TRBD2	TGTGCCAGCAAGCCCCTGAGTAGCGGGGACGCAGATACGCAGTATTTT	CASKPLSSGDADTQYF
TRBV6-2/TRBV6-3	TRBJ1-1	-	-	TGTGCCAGCAGCCCCGGAGGGATCACTGAAGCTTTCTTT	CASSPGGITEAFF
TRBV20-1	TRBJ2-7	-	-	TGCAGTGCTAGAGAGAGGGGAACGGCGTCCTACGAGCAGTACTTC	CSARERGTASYEQYF
TRBV6-2/TRBV6-3	TRBJ2-5	few	-	TGTGCCAGCAGTTACATGCTGGAGGGAGAGACCCAGTACTTC	CASSYMLEGETQYF
TRBV11-3	TRBJ2-3	-	TRBD2	TGTGCCAGCAGCTTAGGGGGACTAGAAATGACGCAGTATTTT	CASSLGGLEMTQYF
TRBV7-2	TRBJ2-5	-	-	TGTGCCAGCAGCTTGCGCGCCCCGGGGTCCATCCAAGAGACCCAGTACTTC	CASSLRAPGSIQETQYF
TRBV29-1	TRBJ2-3	many	TRBD2	TGCAGCGTTGTGGGACTAGCGGGACTTACAGATACGCAGTATTTT	CSVVGLAGLTDTQYF
TRBV6-2/TRBV6-3	TRBJ2-1	-	TRBD1	TGCGCCAGCTCGAGGGGGCACAATGAGCAGTTCTTC	CASSRGHNEQFF
TRBV3-1	TRBJ1-2	once	-	TGTGCCAGCAGCCAAGATGGGGGGGGTGCATATGGCTACACCTTC	CASSQDGGGAYGYTF
TRBV3-1	TRBJ1-1	-	-	TGTGCCAGCAGCCGGGCAACTGAAGCTTTCTTT	CASSRATEAFF
TRBV12-3/TRBV12-4	TRBJ2-5	few	-	TGTGCCAGCAGTTCTGTGGGGACCCAGTACTTC	CASSSVGTQYF
TRBV29-1	TRBJ2-7	-	TRBD1	TGCAGCGTTGAAGGAACCGGGACAGGGTCGGACAATGAGCAGTACTTC	CSVEGTGTGSDNEQYF
TRBV7-2	TRBJ2-5	few	-	TGTGCCAGCAGCTTAGACAGGGCGGCAGAGACCCAGTACTTC	CASSLDRAAETQYF
TRBV7-9	TRBJ2-7	many	-	TGTGCCAGCAGCTTAGGGGGTGGTCCGGTTTTATACGAGCAGTACTTC	CASSLGGGPVLYEQYF
TRBV29-1	TRBJ1-2	few	-	TGCAGCGTTGAAGCATTGTTTAGTTCCGGTGGCTACACCTTC	CSVEALFSSGGYTF
TRBV20-1	TRBJ1-2	-	-	TGCAGTGCTAGAGTCGGGACACTATACACCTTC	CSARVGTLYTF
TRBV5-1	TRBJ1-2	-	TRBD1	TGCGCCAGCAGCTTTACAGGGGGCGCCGACTATGGCTACACCTTC	CASSFTGGADYGYTF
TRBV20-1	TRBJ1-5	-	TRBD1	TGCAGTGCCCGGGACAGGGGTTTTAGTCAGCCCCAGCATTTT	CSARDRGFSQPQHF
TRBV7-2	TRBJ2-1	-	TRBD2	TGTGCCAGCAGCTTAGCAACTAGCGGGGTTAACAATGAGCAGTTCTTC	CASSLATSGVNNEQFF
TRBV6-7	TRBJ2-3	-	-	TGTGTCAACAGTCCACGAAGCTCCCCCTGGACGGATAATACGCAGTATTTT	CVNSPRSSPWTDNTQYF
TRBV5-6	TRBJ2-5	many	-	TGTGCCAGCAGCCCTTACCGGACAGCTCTTGGGGAGACCCAGTACTTC	CASSPYRTALGETQYF
TRBV12-3/TRBV12-4	TRBJ2-2	-	-	TGTGCCACCCGCAGGGCCACCGGGGAGCTGTTTTTT	CATRRATGELFF
TRBV6-2/TRBV6-3	TRBJ1-5	few	-	TGTGCCAGCAGAACGCCGGCTGGCGGCAATCAGCCCCAGCATTTT	CASRTPAGGNQPQHF
TRBV29-1	TRBJ1-1	-	-	TGCAGCGTTAAACACGGGCGGACTGAAGCTTTCTTT	CSVKHGRTEAFF
TRBV29-1	TRBJ1-2	-	-	TGCAGCTCTTTAAGGAATAACTATGGCTACACCTTC	CSSLRNNYGYTF
TRBV7-2	TRBJ2-7	many	TRBD2	TGTGCCAGCAGGCCAAGCTTAGCGGGAGGGCCCTCTGAGCAGTACTTC	CASRPSLAGGPSEQYF
TRBV6-2/TRBV6-3	TRBJ2-7	-	-	TGTGCCAGCAGCCTACGCCTTTTCGGCAATGAGCAGTACTTC	CASSLRLFGNEQYF
TRBV7-3	TRBJ2-3	few	TRBD2	TGTGCCAGCAGCGTATCCCCGGGACTAGCGGGGGGGGATACGCAGTATTTT	CASSVSPGLAGGDTQYF
TRBV6-5	TRBJ1-1	-	-	TGTGCCAGCAGTTACGCGGCGGCGGTCACTGAAGCTTTCTTT	CASSYAAAVTEAFF
TRBV20-1	TRBJ1-6	-	-	TGCAGTGCTAAGACGGACTATAATTCACCCCTCCACTTT	CSAKTDYNSPLHF
TRBV7-6	TRBJ1-5	few	-	TGTGCCAGCAGCTTAGGGGCAGGGTTTAGCAATCAGCCCCAGCATTTT	CASSLGAGFSNQPQHF
TRBV6-2/TRBV6-3	TRBJ2-1	few	-	TGTGCCAGCACCCCGTTCTCCTACAATGAGCAGTTCTTC	CASTPFSYNEQFF
TRBV30	TRBJ2-3	-	-	TGTGCCCGGATCCCAAACACAGATACGCAGTATTTT	CARIPNTDTQYF
TRBV14	TRBJ2-5	-	TRBD2	TGTGCCAGCAGCCAAGGGTCCGGACTAGCGGGATTCGAGACCCAGTACTTC	CASSQGSGLAGFETQYF
TRBV27	TRBJ2-7	-	TRBD2	TGTGCCAGCAGTTTAAGAGCACCGGGACTAGCTGGAAGCATCCATGAGCAGTACTTC	CASSLRAPGLAGSIHEQYF
TRBV5-1	TRBJ2-7	-	-	TGCGCCAGCAGCCGGGGAACAGGGACCGAGCAGTACTTC	CASSRGTGTEQYF
TRBV7-2	TRBJ1-1	many	-	TGTGCCAGCAGCTTAGGGGGAGGGGACGCTTTCTTT	CASSLGGGDAFF
TRBV5-1	TRBJ2-1	-	-	TGCGCCAGCAGCTTGGCCAGGGTAGTCAATGAGCAGTTCTTC	CASSLARVVNEQFF
TRBV7-2	TRBJ2-1	-	-	TGTACCAGCAGCTTAGGGCTTCCAAATGAGCAGTTCTTC	CTSSLGLPNEQFF
TRBV7-3	TRBJ2-3	-	-	TGTGCCAGCAGCTTAGCGGGACATCCCACAGATACGCAGTATTTT	CASSLAGHPTDTQYF
TRBV9	TRBJ2-7	-	TRBD1	TGTGCCAGCAGCCCACGGACAGGTGTTGACGAGCAGTACTTC	CASSPRTGVDEQYF
TRBV9	TRBJ2-7	many	-	TGTGCCAGCAGCGTGGGGAGTTCGTACGAGCAGTACTTC	CASSVGSSYEQYF
TRBV20-1	TRBJ1-6	few	-	TGCAGTGCTCCGATCTCTGGGGAAAATTCACCCCTCCACTTT	CSAPISGENSPLHF
TRBV7-9	TRBJ2-5	few	TRBD1	TGTGCCAGCAGCGACCGGGACAGGGGAAGGGAGACCCAGTACTTC	CASSDRDRGRETQYF
TRBV11-2	TRBJ2-6	-	TRBD1	TGTGCCAGCAGCTTGGGACAGGGACAAACTGGGTCTGGGGCCAACGTCCTGACTTTC	CASSLGQGQTGSGANVLTF
TRBV9	TRBJ2-5	many	-	TGTGCCAGCAGCTACGGGAACCAAGAGACCCAGTACTTC	CASSYGNQETQYF
TRBV29-1	TRBJ1-2	-	-	TGCAGCGTGGACACGGATGGCTACACCTTC	CSVDTDGYTF
TRBV10-1	TRBJ2-1	-	TRBD1	TGCGCCAGAAATTTACGGGACAGGGGATACAATGAGCAGTTCTTC	CARNLRDRGYNEQFF
TRBV20-1	TRBJ2-7	-	TRBD1	TGCAGTGCTAGAGACCCAAACCGGGACAGGGGAAACAATGAGCAGTACTTC	CSARDPNRDRGNNEQYF
TRBV15	TRBJ2-4	-	-	TGTGCCACCAGCAGAGGTGACAGTAAAAACATTCAGTACTTC	CATSRGDSKNIQYF